The 10 T cell receptor beta chains presented below share a single source sample, sequenced in a study of beta chain features in type 1 diabetes. The study, taken as a whole, reports: All four CD4+ subsets from Type 1 diabetes patients carried moderately but significantly shorter TCRB CDR3s.

Expressed TCRB transcripts got sequenced, as all isolated RNA was reverse transcribed. Libraries were prepared by immunoSEQ multiplex PCR; TCRdb keeps only in-frame clonotypes and omits some of them. The table includes about 650,000 clones, about an eighth detected once. These receptors have no known antigen. The sequenced material came from naive CD4+ T cells from blood. These receptors came from a man aged 25-45 years with type 1 diabetes.

The CDR3 sequence is CASSGRTSGPYYNEQFF. The CDR3, as DNA: TGTGCCAGCAGCGGTCGGACTAGCGGACCCTACTACAATGAGCAGTTCTTC. The chain joins TRBV9 to TRBJ2-1, with 10 bases that match TRBD2. This CDR3 comprises 17 residues. The J segment lost 3 bases and the V segment lost 3 bases, leaving 9 bases of the junction unmatched. Germline V gives CDR1 SGDLS, CDR2 YYNGEE. The variable domain in full, completed from reference TRBV9 and TRBJ2-1, reads DSGVTQTPKHLITATGQRVTLRCSPRSGDLSVYWYQQSLDQGLQFLIQYYNGEERAKGNILERFSAQQFPDLHSELNLSSLELGDSALYFCASSGRTSGPYYNEQFFGPGTRLTVL.

This clone was counted between two and nine times. The V call is TRBV7-8, the J call TRBJ2-7, with D perhaps TRBD2 (6 bases). Trimming left V 2 bases short and J 6 bases short, with 14 bases between. The germline CDR1 and CDR2 sequences are SGHVS and FQNEAQ. CDR3 length equals 14 residues. The CDR3 coding sequence is TGTGCCAGCAGCTTATGGGGAGGTAGCGGCGAGCAGTACTTC. Protein sequence: CASSLWGGSGEQYF.

The sample holds a few counts of this clone. V gene TRBV19 combines with J gene TRBJ2-1; 7 nucleotides match TRBD1. The CDR3 totals 16 residues. Germline values: CDR1 LNHDA, CDR2 SQIVND (reference sequence). J lost 4 bases, V lost 4 bases, and 10 bases had no gene match. DNA for the CDR3: TGTGCCAGTAGTACGCGGACAGGCGTGGATTACAATGAGCAGTTCTTC. Translation gives CASSTRTGVDYNEQFF. The full variable domain, its missing parts supplied by reference TRBV19 and TRBJ2-1, is DGGITQSPKYLFRKEGQNVTLSCEQNLNHDAMYWYRQDPGQGLRLIYYSQIVNDFQKGDIAEGYSVSREKKESFPLTVTSAQKNPTAFYLCASSTRTGVDYNEQFFGPGTRLTVL.

V and J are TRBV2 and TRBJ1-5, with a possible D match to TRBD1 (5 bases). The germline V and J ends were trimmed by 1 base and 11 bases, with 24 bases remaining between them. The germline gives CDR1 SNHLY, CDR2 FYNNEI. This CDR3 is 17 amino acids long. The chain's CDR3 is CASSEVTGTFTLVAQHF. The CDR3 DNA follows: TGTGCCAGCAGTGAAGTCACAGGAACCTTCACGCTAGTCGCCCAGCATTTT. Combining the CDR3 with reference TRBV2 and TRBJ1-5 gives the whole variable domain EPEVTQTPSHQVTQMGQEVILRCVPISNHLYFYWYRQILGQKVEFLVSFYNNEISEKSEIFDDQFSVERPDGSNFTLKIRSTKLEDSAMYFCASSEVTGTFTLVAQHFGDGTRLSIL.

This clone was counted between two and nine times. This chain uses TRBV9 with TRBJ2-1; TRBD2 aligns across 9 bases. Germline trimming cut 4 bases from V and 6 bases from J; bases unmatched to any gene: 5. The CDR3 spans 14 residues. Germline CDR1 is SGDLS and CDR2 is YYNGEE. CDR3 bases: TGTGCCAGCAGCCCTCCGACTAGCGGCAATGAGCAGTTCTTC. Residues: CASSPPTSGNEQFF.

The V gene is TRBV7-8, the J gene TRBJ1-5, with TRBD1 matching 7 bases. Germline lookup yields CDR1 SGHVS and CDR2 FQNEAQ. The CDR3 has 16 residues. V lost 4 bases to trimming and J lost 2 bases; unmatched junction nucleotides: 8. CDR3 sequence reads: CASSSQGGFGNQPQHF. The CDR3 nucleotides are TGTGCCAGCAGCTCCCAGGGGGGATTCGGCAATCAGCCCCAGCATTTT.

This clone was seen only a few times. The rearrangement uses TRBV14 and TRBJ2-5; 10 bases match TRBD1. The CDR3 is 16 residues long. Germline loops: CDR1 SGHDN, CDR2 FVKESK. V shed 2 bases, J shed 2 bases, and the junction held 5 bases outside the gene matches. The DNA of the CDR3 is TGTGCCAGCAGCCAAACTCCGGGACAGGGGCAAGAGACCCAGTACTTC. It translates to CASSQTPGQGQETQYF.

This clone was picked up a small number of times. V is TRBV7-2 and J is TRBJ1-5; D is ambiguous. The CDR3 loop spans 16 amino acids. CDR1 and CDR2 from the germline V gene are SGHTA and FQGNSA. V shed 0 bases and J shed 0 bases, with 9 bases lying between them. The CDR3 sequence: CASSLAAGYSNQPQHF. The CDR3 region has the DNA TGTGCCAGCAGCTTAGCTGCGGGATATAGCAATCAGCCCCAGCATTTT.

The sample holds a few counts of this clone. The genes are TRBV5-1 and TRBJ2-7; maybe TRBD2 (6 bases). Trimming left V 0 bases short and J 7 bases short, with 11 bases between. Germline lookup yields CDR1 SGHRS and CDR2 YFSETQ. CDR3 length: 13 amino acids. The CDR3, as DNA: TGCGCCAGCAGCTTGGGCGGGACGGAGGAGCAGTACTTC. Its translation: CASSLGGTEEQYF.

This chain links TRBV19 with TRBJ2-4; perhaps TRBD2 as D (6 bases). Germline loops: CDR1 LNHDA, CDR2 SQIVND (reference sequence). Deletions cut 3 bases from V and 8 bases from J, with 14 bases between. The CDR3 consists of 14 residues. CDR3: CASSIASARDIQYF. DNA of the CDR3: TGTGCCAGTAGTATTGCTAGCGCCAGGGACATTCAGTACTTC. Together with reference TRBV19 and TRBJ2-4, the CDR3 gives the full variable domain: DGGITQSPKYLFRKEGQNVTLSCEQNLNHDAMYWYRQDPGQGLRLIYYSQIVNDFQKGDIAEGYSVSREKKESFPLTVTSAQKNPTAFYLCASSIASARDIQYFGAGTRLSVL.